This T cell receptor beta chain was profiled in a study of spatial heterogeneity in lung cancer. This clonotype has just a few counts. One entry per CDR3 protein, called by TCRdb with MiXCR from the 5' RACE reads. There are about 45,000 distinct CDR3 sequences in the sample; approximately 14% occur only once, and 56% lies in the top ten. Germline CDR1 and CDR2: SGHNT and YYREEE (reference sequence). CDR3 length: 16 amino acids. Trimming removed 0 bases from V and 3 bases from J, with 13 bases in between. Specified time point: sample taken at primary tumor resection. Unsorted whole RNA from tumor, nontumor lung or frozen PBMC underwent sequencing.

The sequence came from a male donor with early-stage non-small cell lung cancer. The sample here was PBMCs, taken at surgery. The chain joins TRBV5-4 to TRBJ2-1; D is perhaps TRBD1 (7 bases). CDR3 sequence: CASSLGGGGIYNEQFF. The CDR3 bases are TGTGCCAGCAGCTTGGGTGGAGGGGGCATCTACAATGAGCAGTTCTTC. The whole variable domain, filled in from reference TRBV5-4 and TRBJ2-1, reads ETGVTQSPTHLIKTRGQQVTLRCSSQSGHNTVSWYQQALGQGPQFIFQYYREEENGRGNFPPRFSGLQFPNYSSELNVNALELDDSALYLCASSLGGGGIYNEQFFGPGTRLTVL.